One TCR beta chain is described in this entry. Then a second PCR, running about 6 to 12 cycles, was carried out with a sample-barcoded 5' primer and a J-beta primer mix. One entry per CDR3 protein results from TCRdb running MiXCR on the 5' RACE reads. The table lists about 680,000 distinct CDR3 sequences, about half of them singletons, with roughly a third in the top ten. The data originate from a study of blood T cells in healthy people across ages. CDR3 length: 13 amino acids. V lost 4 bases to trimming and J lost 2 bases, with 8 bases between them. Germline CDR1 DFQATT, CDR2 SNEGSKA (reference sequence).

Sequenced sample: blood. V gene TRBV20-1 combines with J gene TRBJ2-2; D could derive from TRBD1 or TRBD2 (5 bases each). The receptor was derived from a woman in her fifties or sixties in good health. The CDR3 DNA reads as TGCAGTGCTACGGGACGCAACACCGGGGAGCTGTTTTTT. This encodes CSATGRNTGELFF.